The rows below give T cell receptor beta chains drawn from one sample of a study of blood T cells in healthy people across ages. Using its own MiXCR run on the 5' RACE reads, TCRdb lists one record per CDR3 protein. Found here are under 2,000,000 distinct CDR3 sequences, about 50% of them singletons; the top ten hold about 2.1%. The sample comprised blood. Every receptor here comes from a woman in her thirties or forties in good health. Each CDR3 is given with its conserved first and last residue. Each record gives: J gene, clone size, V gene, D gene, CDR3 DNA, CDR3 protein. D genes are given only for firm matches. Some rows mark clone size as missing; the rest say once, few, many or name a class of expanded clone.

>TRBJ2-1|few|TRBV20-1|NA
TGCAGTGCTAGAGCCCTCGCCGGGGGGCTGTTCTTC
CSARALAGGLFF
>TRBJ2-1|NA|TRBV7-2|NA
TGTGCCAGCAGCTTACCGGGAGACTACAATGAGCAGTTCTTC
CASSLPGDYNEQFF
>TRBJ2-1|few|TRBV5-1|TRBD2
TGCGCCAGCAGCTTCTCTAGCGGGGGGCTCTACAATGAGCAGTTCTTC
CASSFSSGGLYNEQFF
>TRBJ2-4|once|TRBV5-6|NA
TGTGCCAGCAGCTTGAGAATGGGTGTTATAGCCAAAAACATTCAGTACTTC
CASSLRMGVIAKNIQYF
>TRBJ2-7|NA|TRBV18|TRBD1
TGTGCCAGCTCACCCTATCTTGGCGGGACAGGGACCTCCTACGAGCAGTACTTC
CASSPYLGGTGTSYEQYF
>TRBJ2-1|few|TRBV6-6|NA
TGTGCCAGCACGACGCCGGGGGAGGATGAGCAGTTCTTC
CASTTPGEDEQFF
>TRBJ2-1|NA|TRBV7-9|NA
TGTGCCAGCTCCAGGGGGGGGGCGCGGGATGAGCAGTTCTTC
CASSRGGARDEQFF
>TRBJ2-7|NA|TRBV21-1|NA
TGTGCCAGCAGCAAAGGAGGGGGAAGTTTATCCTACGAGCAGTACTTC
CASSKGGGSLSYEQYF
>TRBJ1-1|NA|TRBV20-1|NA
TGCAGTGCTAGGCGCGGCAGGGAGCACGCGCATATGGCTTTCTTT
CSARRGREHAHMAFF
>TRBJ1-6|once|TRBV4-2|TRBD1
TGTGCCAGCAGCTACGGACAGGGGGCGCGGAATTCACCCCTCCACTTT
CASSYGQGARNSPLHF
>TRBJ2-3|NA|TRBV29-1|NA
TGCAGCGGTCACCTCGTTGGGGTGGGGGGCACAGATACGCAGTATTTT
CSGHLVGVGGTDTQYF
>TRBJ2-6|few|TRBV6-2/TRBV6-3|NA
TGTGCCAGCAGCTCCCCAAACTCTGGGGCCAACGTCCTGACTTTC
CASSSPNSGANVLTF
>TRBJ2-5|NA|TRBV7-9|TRBD2
TGTGCCAGCAGCTTATTCCGGACTAGCGTCCAAGAGACCCAGTACTTC
CASSLFRTSVQETQYF
>TRBJ2-1|NA|TRBV5-1|TRBD2
TGCGCCAGCAGCCCCGGGACTAGCGGGGGCCTCAATGAGCAGTTCTTC
CASSPGTSGGLNEQFF
>TRBJ1-4|once|TRBV3-1|TRBD1
TGTGCCAGCAGCCAAGATTCGGACAGGGTGAAAAAACTGTTTTTT
CASSQDSDRVKKLFF
>TRBJ1-5|NA|TRBV20-1|NA
TGCAGTGCTAGAGTAGACAATAGCAATCAGCCCCAGCATTTT
CSARVDNSNQPQHF
>TRBJ2-5|few|TRBV25-1|NA
TGTGCCAGCAGCCCGGCCGGGACAAGCTTAGAGACCCAGTACTTC
CASSPAGTSLETQYF
>TRBJ2-3|NA|TRBV7-9|NA
TGTGCCAGCAGCTTAGTCGAGGGGGGCACAGATACGCAGTATTTT
CASSLVEGGTDTQYF
>TRBJ2-5|NA|TRBV15|NA
TGTGCCACCAGCAGACCGGGACACCAAGAGACCCAGTACTTC
CATSRPGHQETQYF
>TRBJ2-3|NA|TRBV15|NA
TGTGCCACCAGCAGAGACCTGAGGATAGGAGATACGCAGTATTTT
CATSRDLRIGDTQYF
>TRBJ2-1|once|TRBV14|NA
TGTGCCAGCAGCCGCATACGGGTTGAGCAGTTCTTC
CASSRIRVEQFF
>TRBJ1-2|few|TRBV4-1|NA
TGCGCCAGCAGCCAAGATCGTGGAGGGCTCGGCTATGGCTACACCTTC
CASSQDRGGLGYGYTF
>TRBJ1-2|NA|TRBV6-2/TRBV6-3|NA
TGTGCCAGCAGTTACCGGACAGCGGCCGGCTACACCTTC
CASSYRTAAGYTF
>TRBJ2-7|NA|TRBV24-1|NA
TGTGCCTCAGCGGATGGGAGCGGTTATTTCGTCTACGAGCAGTACTTC
CASADGSGYFVYEQYF
>TRBJ1-2|NA|TRBV6-5|TRBD1
TGTGCCAGCAGTTACACCATTGACAGGGGGAGAACGCATGGCTACACCTTC
CASSYTIDRGRTHGYTF
>TRBJ2-1|once|TRBV20-1|NA
TGCAGTGCTAGCGGCAGGGTCTCCTACAATGAGCAGTTCTTC
CSASGRVSYNEQFF
>TRBJ2-7|NA|TRBV7-2|NA
TGTGCCAGCAGCCGCGTAACCTACGAGCAGTACTTC
CASSRVTYEQYF
>TRBJ2-3|NA|TRBV24-1|TRBD1
TGTGCCACCAGTGACCTTGGGACAGCGGATACGCAGTATTTT
CATSDLGTADTQYF
>TRBJ2-7|many|TRBV6-2/TRBV6-3|NA
TGTGCCAGCAGTTACGTCAGCTACGAGCAGTACTTC
CASSYVSYEQYF
>TRBJ2-7|many|TRBV5-1|TRBD1
TGCGCCAGCAGCGACAGGGGGCGTCGGTCCTACGAGCAGTACTTC
CASSDRGRRSYEQYF
>TRBJ1-4|few|TRBV9|NA
TGTGCCAGCAGCCCCGACAGTGCGGCACTGTTTTTT
CASSPDSAALFF
>TRBJ2-7|NA|TRBV29-1|TRBD1
TGCAGCGTTCAGGGACAGGGGGCTAACTACGAGCAGTACTTC
CSVQGQGANYEQYF
>TRBJ1-2|NA|TRBV11-2|TRBD1
TGTGCCAGCAGCACCGGGACAGGAGTAGCTAACTATGGCTACACCTTC
CASSTGTGVANYGYTF
>TRBJ2-5|few|TRBV7-9|NA
TGTGCCAGCAGCTTGGGTTTCCAGGGGCCCATCGATCGGACCCAGTACTTC
CASSLGFQGPIDRTQYF
>TRBJ1-1|NA|TRBV27|NA
TGTGCCAGCAGTTTAGCGGGGCAGCTCACTGAAGCTTTCTTT
CASSLAGQLTEAFF
>TRBJ2-3|NA|TRBV4-2|NA
TGTGCCTGCAGCCAAGAGGCCGAAGCGGCCAACACAGATACGCAGTATTTT
CACSQEAEAANTDTQYF
>TRBJ2-6|NA|TRBV12-3/TRBV12-4|NA
TGTGCCAGCAGCCCTACTATCGGCGGGTCTGGGGCCAACGTCCTGACTTTC
CASSPTIGGSGANVLTF
>TRBJ2-5|NA|TRBV7-8|NA
TGTGCCAGCAGCTTAAGGAGGGAGGGGGATCGGGAGACCCAGTACTTC
CASSLRREGDRETQYF
>TRBJ2-7|NA|TRBV6-5|NA
TGTGCCAGCAGTTACTCGGCAGGGCTATCCTACGAGCAGTACTTC
CASSYSAGLSYEQYF
>TRBJ1-2|NA|TRBV4-3|NA
TGCGCCAGCAGCCAAAATCCGGACTTTAGCTATGGCTACACCTTC
CASSQNPDFSYGYTF